This record covers a single T cell receptor (beta chain). Its matching antigen is unknown. Unmatched junction bases numbered 9, after V lost 4 bases and J lost 4 bases. The germline V gene has CDR1 SGHRS and CDR2 YFSETQ. This CDR3 has 17 amino acids. The data were obtained in a study of shared clonotypes between healthy human individuals. The overall study: Serving as donors were two women and three men, whose ages spanned 18 to 49.

Study-level findings and limits: Genetic and exposure-history diversity was limited by the small donor number.

Clones were sequenced by immunoSEQ multiplex PCR, and TCRdb holds only the in-frame ones, with some missing. The sample consists of 2 million to 2.5 million clones, approximately 94% of them appearing once. Sequencing was done on a sample of naive CD4+ T cells sorted from blood. Specified subset: CD45RA+ positively selected. The rearrangement links TRBV5-1 to TRBJ2-3, with 13 bases matching TRBD2. The receptor was isolated from a man aged 18 to 29 in good health. The CDR3 sequence: CASSHRTSGRRADTQYF. The CDR3 DNA reads as TGCGCCAGCAGCCACCGGACTAGCGGGAGAAGGGCAGATACGCAGTATTTT.